Presented here are 21 T cell receptor beta chains from one specimen sequenced in a study of beta chain features in type 1 diabetes. cDNA synthesis used the whole RNA isolate, giving expressed TCRB sequences. Profiling relied on immunoSEQ multiplex PCR, and the TCRdb table lists in-frame clones only, not all of them. The repertoire includes 100,000 to 150,000 clones, roughly 10% of them detected once, and around 0.75% sits in the top ten. Study findings and constraints: There was a moderate but significant shortening of TCRB CDR3s in all four CD4+ subsets of Type 1 diabetes patients.

These TCRs' antigens remain unknown. Source material: central memory CD4+ T cells from blood. These receptors were collected from a man aged 25 to 40 with type 1 diabetes.

This clone was seen a handful of times. The V gene is TRBV11-2, the J gene TRBJ1-2, with D possibly being TRBD1 (5 bases). The CDR3 loop spans 15 amino acids. Germline values: CDR1 SGHAT, CDR2 FQNNGV. V was clipped by 0 bases and J by 4 bases, with 12 bases between them. The CDR3 is CASSLEAGSGYGYTF. The CDR3 region has the DNA TGTGCCAGCAGCTTAGAGGCAGGGTCGGGCTATGGCTACACCTTC.

This clone has only a few counts. This chain connects TRBV6-5 to TRBJ2-1; 7 nucleotides line up with TRBD2. V was clipped by 4 bases and J by 4 bases; unmatched bases: 7. The germline V gene has CDR1 MNHEY and CDR2 SVGAGI. The CDR3 runs to 15 residues. Written as DNA, the CDR3 is TGTGCCAGCAGTTCGGAACGGGGGGTTTACAATGAGCAGTTCTTC. The encoded protein is CASSSERGVYNEQFF.

This chain connects TRBV7-2 to TRBJ2-1; D not resolved. CDR1 is SGHTA and CDR2 is FQGNSA in the germline V gene. The CDR3 covers 13 residues. Trimming stripped 2 bases from V and 6 bases from J, with 8 bases between. The CDR3 sequence is CASSLYSVNEQFF. CDR3 DNA: TGTGCCAGCAGCTTATATAGTGTCAATGAGCAGTTCTTC.

This clone showed up just a few times. J is TRBJ1-2 and V is TRBV30; 8 bases match TRBD1. Germline CDR1 and CDR2: GTSNPN and SVGIG (reference sequence). Trimming cost V 2 bases and J 7 bases; bases outside gene matches: 6. The CDR3 spans 13 residues. The CDR3: CAWSRTGGGGYTF. The CDR3 DNA is TGTGCCTGGAGTAGAACAGGGGGGGGTGGCTACACCTTC.

This clone was counted only a few times. V is TRBV9 and J is TRBJ2-1; 13 positions agree with TRBD2. Unmatched junction bases numbered 7, after V lost 4 bases and J lost 3 bases. The CDR3 is 17 residues long. CDR1 is SGDLS, CDR2 YYNGEE, per germline. The CDR3 spells CASSKRLAGGHYNEQFF. CDR3 in DNA: TGTGCCAGCAGCAAGCGACTAGCGGGGGGCCACTACAATGAGCAGTTCTTC. Filled out from reference TRBV9 and TRBJ2-1, the complete variable domain reads DSGVTQTPKHLITATGQRVTLRCSPRSGDLSVYWYQQSLDQGLQFLIQYYNGEERAKGNILERFSAQQFPDLHSELNLSSLELGDSALYFCASSKRLAGGHYNEQFFGPGTRLTVL.

V is TRBV14 and J is TRBJ2-5; 9 positions agree with TRBD1. After removal of 4 bases from V and 5 bases from J, the junction contained 11 bases not matched to a gene. CDR3 length: 16 amino acids. Germline-derived CDR1 and CDR2 are SGHDN and FVKESK. The CDR3 loop reads CASSPLAGTGIETQYF. For the CDR3, the DNA is TGTGCCAGCAGCCCTCTCGCCGGGACAGGGATCGAGACCCAGTACTTC. The full variable domain, its missing parts supplied by reference TRBV14 and TRBJ2-5, is EAGVTQFPSHSVIEKGQTVTLRCDPISGHDNLYWYRRVMGKEIKFLLHFVKESKQDESGMPNNRFLAERTGGTYSTLKVQPAELEDSGVYFCASSPLAGTGIETQYFGPGTRLLVL.

The chain couples TRBV2 to TRBJ1-2; tentatively, D is TRBD1 (6 bases). Looked up from germline, CDR1 is SNHLY and CDR2 is FYNNEI. Trimming removed 2 bases at V and 0 bases at J, with 10 bases between. CDR3 length: 15 amino acids. In DNA, the CDR3 is TGTGCCAGCAGTGAAAGCAGGGGAGCTAACTATGGCTACACCTTC. This sequence encodes CASSESRGANYGYTF.

The table lists this clone with a few counts. CDR3 DNA sequence: TGTGCCAGCAGTTTGGGGAGGGGGAATAACTATGGCTACACCTTC. Protein sequence: CASSLGRGNNYGYTF. The chain links TRBV27 to TRBJ1-2; D possibly corresponds to TRBD1 (6 bases). V lost 3 bases and J lost 1, with 12 bases in between. The CDR3 runs to 15 residues. The V gene's germline CDR1 is MNHEY and CDR2 SMNVEV (reference sequence).

The genes are TRBV27 and TRBJ2-5; tentative D call: TRBD2 (5 bases). This CDR3 is 12 amino acids long. Germline values: CDR1 MNHEY, CDR2 SMNVEV (reference sequence). V dropped 6 bases and J dropped 5 bases, with 10 bases sitting between them. The CDR3 loop reads CASSSRGETQYF. CDR3 nucleotide sequence: TGTGCCAGCAGCTCCCGGGGTGAGACCCAGTACTTC.

The chain is built from TRBV18 and TRBJ2-2; D is perhaps TRBD1 (7 bases). The V end was cut by 3 bases, the J end by 8 bases, with 19 bases between. CDR1 and CDR2 from the germline V gene are KGHSH and LQKENI. This CDR3 is 16 amino acids long. CDR3 coding DNA: TGTGCCAGCTCACCGAAGACAGGGACTTTCAAGGGGGAGCTGTTTTTT. This gives the protein CASSPKTGTFKGELFF.

The chain employs TRBV18 and TRBJ2-7; 7 bases agree with TRBD1. The CDR3 runs 17 residues. The germline gives CDR1 KGHSH, CDR2 LQKENI. Unmatched junction bases numbered 10, after V lost 2 bases and J lost 0 bases. The CDR3 DNA reads as TGTGCCAGCTCACCATCAGCCGGGGACAGTAGCTCCTACGAGCAGTACTTC. It codes for CASSPSAGDSSSYEQYF.

The chain has TRBV5-4 and TRBJ2-1, with D unresolved. Germline loops: CDR1 SGHNT, CDR2 YYREEE (reference sequence). This CDR3 is 13 amino acids long. The V gene lost 4 bases and the J gene lost 10 bases, with 15 bases spanning the gap. CDR3 sequence: CASSQERGREQFF. The CDR3 region has the DNA TGTGCCAGCAGCCAAGAACGCGGCAGAGAGCAGTTCTTC.

There are a few counts of this clone. The rearrangement links TRBV29-1 to TRBJ1-5; weak D call: TRBD1 (5 bases). The CDR3 is 16 residues long. The ends were cut back, 4 bases at V and 5 bases at J, with 21 bases in the middle. Germline V lookup: CDR1 SQVTM, CDR2 ANQGSEA. The CDR3 reads CSVVTGGRGGDQPQHF. The CDR3 DNA reads TGCAGCGTTGTGACGGGGGGACGGGGAGGTGATCAGCCCCAGCATTTT. The full variable domain, rest sourced from reference TRBV29-1 and TRBJ1-5, is SAVISQKPSRDICQRGTSLTIQCQVDSQVTMMFWYRQQPGQSLTLIATANQGSEATYESGFVIDKFPISRPNLTFSTLTVSNMSPEDSSIYLCSVVTGGRGGDQPQHFGDGTRLSIL.

V is TRBV28 and J is TRBJ1-6; D is unclear. This CDR3 contains 15 residues. V shed 5 bases and J shed 10 bases, with 18 bases lying between them. Per germline, CDR1 MDHEN and CDR2 SYDVKM. The CDR3 reads CASSRAGGYGSPLHF. CDR3 DNA: TGTGCCAGCAGTCGGGCGGGCGGGTACGGCTCACCCCTCCACTTT. The complete variable domain, with remaining parts taken from reference TRBV28 and TRBJ1-6, reads DVKVTQSSRYLVKRTGEKVFLECVQDMDHENMFWYRQDPGLGLRLIYFSYDVKMKEKGDIPEGYSVSREKKERFSLILESASTNQTSMYLCASSRAGGYGSPLHFGNGTRLTVT.

The chain has TRBV19 and TRBJ1-2; the match to TRBD1 covers 9 bases. The CDR3 consists of 14 residues. V lost 3 bases, J lost 8 bases, and 7 bases stayed unmatched. Germline V gene sequence: CDR1 LNHDA, CDR2 SQIVND (reference sequence). The CDR3 spells CASSMWGQGGGYTF. As DNA, the CDR3 is TGTGCCAGTAGTATGTGGGGACAGGGCGGAGGCTACACCTTC.

CDR3 nucleotide sequence: TGTGCCATCAGTGACCCCTACTATGGCTACACCTTC. This gives the protein CAISDPYYGYTF. This chain links TRBV10-3 with TRBJ1-2; D gene ambiguous. The V and J ends lost 3 bases and 3 bases respectively, with 5 bases between them. This CDR3 comprises 12 residues. Germline CDR1 and CDR2: ENHRY and SYGVKD.

This clone came up a few times. The chain has TRBV16 and TRBJ1-5, with 7 bases aligning to TRBD1. CDR1 and CDR2 from the germline V gene are KGHSY and FQNENV. This CDR3 is 14 amino acids long. V lost 9 bases, J lost 4 bases, and 9 bases stayed unmatched. This CDR3 reads CASATGPTNQPQHF. CDR3 sequence (DNA): TGTGCCAGTGCGACAGGGCCAACTAATCAGCCCCAGCATTTT. The whole variable domain, filled in from reference TRBV16 and TRBJ1-5, reads GEEVAQTPKHLVRGEGQKAKLYCAPIKGHSYVFWYQQVLKNEFKFLISFQNENVFDETGMPKERFSAKCLPNSPCSLEIQATKLEDSAVYFCASATGPTNQPQHFGDGTRLSIL.

In its sample, this clone was seen many times. The chain uses TRBV5-4 and TRBJ2-1, with D possibly TRBD2 on 6 matching bases. V was pared by 0 bases and J by 8 bases, with 9 bases between. CDR1 SGHNT and CDR2 YYREEE come from the germline V gene (reference sequence). The CDR3 extends over 13 amino acids. The CDR3 DNA follows: TGTGCCAGCAGCTTGGAATGGGGGGATGAGCAGTTCTTC. This translates into CASSLEWGDEQFF.

This clone has just a few counts. V gene TRBV29-1 combines with J gene TRBJ2-3; possible D gene TRBD2, 5 bases. Germline V gene data show CDR1 as SQVTM and CDR2 as ANQGSEA. V lost 6 bases, J lost 2 bases, and 15 bases lay in between. The CDR3 has 14 residues. The CDR3 region has the DNA TGCAGCGTCGCACCGGGATCAAACACAGATACGCAGTATTTT. It yields the protein CSVAPGSNTDTQYF.

This clone has only a few counts. J is TRBJ2-1 and V is TRBV5-4; 8 bases are a match to TRBD1. This CDR3 has 15 amino acids. Germline V CDR1 and CDR2: SGHNT, YYREEE (reference sequence). V shed 3 bases and J 7 bases; nucleotides not matched to a gene: 9. The CDR3 protein is CASSWGTGRGNEQFF. The CDR3 bases are TGTGCCAGCAGCTGGGGGACAGGTCGCGGGAATGAGCAGTTCTTC.

The chain links TRBV7-2 to TRBJ2-7; 12 nucleotides agree with TRBD2. CDR3 length equals 13 residues. J gave up 8 bases and V 5 bases, and 4 bases lay outside the gene matches. Germline V gene lookup returns CDR1 SGHTA and CDR2 FQGNSA. The CDR3 nucleotides are TGTGCCAGCAGCCCTAGCGGGGGGGAAAAGCAGTACTTC. Translated, it gives CASSPSGGEKQYF.